Sequencing of this TCR beta chain was carried out in a study of T cell responses to AZD1222 COVID-19 vaccine. Study-wide context: Second-dose schedules of about 4 or about 12 weeks were combined. Findings of the study overall: Repertoires were obtained solely post-peak T cell response. Spike-specific TCR breadth rose after two AZD1222 doses, and depth rose as well. White British donors predominated, females outnumbered males, and clonal diversity was possibly underestimated.

Clones were sequenced by immunoSEQ multiplex PCR, and TCRdb holds only the in-frame ones, with some missing. The sample lists about 110,000 clones; over 80% were seen once. V was pared by 5 bases and J by 5 bases, with 17 bases of the junction left unmatched. The germline V gene encodes CDR1 MNHNY and CDR2 SVGAGI (reference sequence). The CDR3 sequence is 18 residues long. A word on this clone: The antigen is undetermined.

The sequenced sample was peripheral blood, obtained on day 0 of AZD1222 vaccination. This receptor was identified in an adult in good health. The rearrangement links TRBV6-6 to TRBJ2-1, with TRBD2 matching 8 bases. The CDR3 sequence is CASSPRGGSGRYNNEQFF. In DNA form, the CDR3 reads TGTGCCAGCAGTCCACGAGGTGGGAGCGGGAGATATAACAATGAGCAGTTCTTC.